This TCR beta chain is from a study of blood T cell repertoires in COVID-19. Study context: In each case, the material was cDNA or gDNA derived from T cells, B-cell-depleted T cells, or PBMCs.

Germline V gene data show CDR1 as LNHNV and CDR2 as YYDKDF (reference sequence). The CDR3 sequence is 16 residues long. Trimming cost V 5 bases and J 5 bases; bases outside gene matches: 12. Sequencing was performed with immunoSEQ multiplex PCR; in TCRdb, only in-frame clones are kept and a portion is missing. This sample has fewer than 250,000 clones; 65% to 85% occur once, and the top ten carry about 10%. This sequence was found in an elderly woman with acute or convalescent COVID-19. The sequenced sample consisted of peripheral blood. V and J are TRBV15 and TRBJ2-5, with 9 positions matching TRBD1. CDR3 in DNA: TGTGCCACCAGCCGCCCAACCGGGACAGGGCACGAGACCCAGTACTTC. Its translation is CATSRPTGTGHETQYF.